Below, 29 T cell receptor beta chains from the same sample are listed, as sequenced in a study of blood T cell repertoires in COVID-19. TCRdb keeps only in-frame clones here, not all; method: immunoSEQ multiplex PCR. The repertoire holds a few hundred thousand clones, with around nine tenths as singletons. Sequencing was performed on PBMCs or T cells enriched from blood (not recorded which). These receptors all come from a woman between 45 and 65 years old who had recovered from COVID-19.

The chain employs TRBV7-9 and TRBJ1-5; a weak D match, TRBD1 (6 bases). Germline CDR1 and CDR2: SEHNR and FQNEAQ (reference sequence). The length of the CDR3 is 15 residues. V gave up 5 bases and J gave up 0 bases, with 11 bases separating them. The CDR3 bases are TGTGCCAGCAGCCAAACAGGGAATAGCAATCAGCCCCAGCATTTT. Its translation: CASSQTGNSNQPQHF.

The rearrangement links TRBV18 to TRBJ1-2; 8 nucleotides agree with TRBD1. There are 15 residues in the CDR3. Trimming took 5 bases from V and 4 from J; bases not matched to a gene: 9. The germline CDR1 and CDR2 sequences are KGHSH and LQKENI. CDR3 bases: TGTGCCAGCTCATCAGGGACAGGAGCTCTCTATGGCTACACCTTC. Translation: CASSSGTGALYGYTF.

The count of this clone is one. The rearrangement joins TRBV4-2 to TRBJ2-3; 10 nucleotides line up with TRBD2. After removal of 4 bases from V and 0 bases from J, the junction contained 25 bases not matched to a gene. The CDR3 consists of 23 residues. Looked up from germline, CDR1 is LGHNA and CDR2 is YNFKEQ. The CDR3 DNA is TGTGCCAGCAGCCGGGGACACGGGGCTAGCGGGGGAATCGGCGGGTTTAGCACAGATACGCAGTATTTT. Encoded protein: CASSRGHGASGGIGGFSTDTQYF.

J is TRBJ1-2 and V is TRBV18; D gene uncertain. The germline V gene has CDR1 KGHSH and CDR2 LQKENI. The CDR3 has 15 amino acids. The V end was cut by 2 bases, the J end by 2 bases, with 12 bases between. For the CDR3, the DNA is TGTGCCAGCTCACCAAACTCCAATTCGAACTATGGCTACACCTTC. This encodes CASSPNSNSNYGYTF.

V and J are TRBV7-9 and TRBJ1-4, with D possibly TRBD1 on 6 matching bases. The CDR3 loop spans 15 amino acids. The germline V gene has CDR1 SEHNR and CDR2 FQNEAQ (reference sequence). The V and J ends lost 5 bases and 5 bases respectively, with 15 bases between them. The CDR3 bases are TGTGCCAGCAGCCCCGAGGGGGTTAGAAATGAAAAACTGTTTTTT. This sequence encodes CASSPEGVRNEKLFF.

The rearrangement joins TRBV10-3 to TRBJ1-1, with unresolved D. V was cut by 6 bases and J by 2 bases, with 10 bases left in between. The length of the CDR3 is 13 residues. Germline CDR1 ENHRY, CDR2 SYGVKD. CDR3 DNA: TGTGCCATCAGCCCGGGAGGCAACACTGAAGCTTTCTTT. Translated: CAISPGGNTEAFF.

The rearrangement joins TRBV28 to TRBJ2-3; 8 bases align to TRBD2. CDR1 and CDR2 from the germline V gene are MDHEN and SYDVKM. V was pared by 9 bases and J by 4 bases, with 9 bases of the junction left unmatched. The CDR3 totals 14 residues. In nucleotides, the CDR3 is TGTGCCAGTAAATCGGGGGGGGCATCAGATACGCAGTATTTT. Its protein is CASKSGGASDTQYF.

In its sample, this clone was seen a few times. The rearrangement links TRBV6-5 to TRBJ1-2; tentative D call: TRBD1 (5 bases). Germline values: CDR1 MNHEY, CDR2 SVGAGI. The ends were cut back, 6 bases at V and 3 bases at J, with 17 bases in the middle. This CDR3 region has 15 residues. The CDR3 sequence is CASSLQGRADYGYTF. The CDR3 nucleotides are TGTGCCAGCAGCCTTCAGGGCAGGGCTGACTATGGCTACACCTTC.

The V and J genes are TRBV9 and TRBJ2-5, with TRBD2 identical over 7 bases. Losses at the gene ends were 1 base for V and 3 bases for J; bases not matched to a gene: 6. The germline V gene has CDR1 SGDLS and CDR2 YYNGEE. This CDR3 is 15 amino acids long. In DNA, the CDR3 is TGTGCCAGCAGCGTAATTGGGGGGGAGGAAGAGACCCAGTACTTC. It translates to CASSVIGGEEETQYF.

This clone was counted between two and nine times. The chain employs TRBV7-6 and TRBJ2-5; 8 nucleotides align to TRBD1. CDR3 length: 17 amino acids. The J segment lost 4 bases and the V segment lost 1 base, leaving 11 bases of the junction unmatched. The germline CDR1 and CDR2 sequences are SGHVS and FNYEAQ. Here the CDR3 reads CASSLGVVGQGSETQYF. CDR3 bases: TGTGCCAGCAGCTTAGGAGTAGTAGGACAGGGATCAGAGACCCAGTACTTC.

This rearrangement joins TRBV4-2 to TRBJ1-5, with 10 bases identical to TRBD1. Germline values: CDR1 LGHNA, CDR2 YNFKEQ. The CDR3 covers 16 residues. J gave up 6 bases and V 3 bases, and 8 bases lay outside the gene matches. The CDR3 DNA reads as TGTGCCAGCAGCCAGCCCCGGGACAGGGGCGGTCAGCCCCAGCATTTT. Translated: CASSQPRDRGGQPQHF.

The chain recombines TRBV5-6 with TRBJ2-2, with TRBD1 identical over 9 bases. Trimming took 4 bases from V and 0 from J; bases not matched to a gene: 10. This CDR3 comprises 18 residues. Germline assignment: CDR1 SGHDT and CDR2 YYEEEE. The CDR3 spells CASSRGPGQGPNTGELFF. For the CDR3, the DNA is TGTGCCAGCAGCCGGGGTCCGGGACAGGGCCCGAACACCGGGGAGCTGTTTTTT.

On this clone: Within the sample, other DNA sequences also encode this same CDR3. The V gene is TRBV27, the J gene TRBJ1-4; D is undetermined. Trimming pared 6 bases from V and 2 bases from J, leaving 7 bases between. The CDR3 runs 13 residues. Germline V gives CDR1 MNHEY, CDR2 SMNVEV (reference sequence). For the CDR3, the DNA is TGTGCCAGCAGCCGGGTGACTAATGAAAAACTGTTTTTT. Translating gives CASSRVTNEKLFF.

The chain has TRBV4-2 and TRBJ2-5; no firm D call. From germline, CDR1 is LGHNA and CDR2 YNFKEQ. V lost 1 base, J lost 2 bases, and 8 bases lay in between. The CDR3 is made up of 14 amino acids. The CDR3, as DNA: TGTGCCAGCAGCCAAGGAGGCCCACAAGAGACCCAGTACTTC. It yields the protein CASSQGGPQETQYF.

This chain links TRBV6-6 with TRBJ1-2; 7 bases are a match to TRBD1. V lost 5 bases to trimming and J lost 7 bases; unmatched junction nucleotides: 7. The CDR3 length is 13 residues. Germline V gene lookup returns CDR1 MNHNY and CDR2 SVGAGI (reference sequence). CDR3 sequence reads: CASSLQGGTGYTF. In nucleotides, the CDR3 is TGTGCCAGCAGTCTCCAAGGGGGCACTGGCTACACCTTC.

The chain has TRBV5-4 and TRBJ2-1; 8 bases are a match to TRBD2. The germline V gene encodes CDR1 SGHNT and CDR2 YYREEE (reference sequence). After removal of 10 bases from V and 8 bases from J, the junction contained 11 bases not matched to a gene. The CDR3 is 13 residues long. The CDR3 is CALSLAGNHEQFF. For the CDR3, the DNA is TGTGCCCTTTCTCTAGCGGGCAACCATGAGCAGTTCTTC.

V usage is TRBV10-2 and J usage is TRBJ2-5; D might be TRBD1 (6 bases). V was shortened by 9 bases and J by 5 bases, with 19 bases between the two germline ends. The CDR3 spans 14 residues. Germline CDR1 WSHSY, CDR2 SAAADI. DNA of the CDR3: TGCGCCAGTAGAGGGCCCAGGGGTTCGGAGACCCAGTACTTC. The encoded protein is CASRGPRGSETQYF.

A single count supports this clone. The V gene is TRBV6-2 or TRBV6-3, the J gene TRBJ2-3, with a tentative D call TRBD2 (5 bases). V shed 5 bases and J shed 3 bases, with 9 bases lying between them. Germline values: CDR1 MNHEY, CDR2 SVGEGT. The CDR3 is 13 amino acids. The chain's CDR3 is CASSPSGTDTQYF. The CDR3 bases are TGTGCCAGCAGTCCAAGCGGAACAGATACGCAGTATTTT.

This sequence joins TRBV28 and TRBJ1-4; 8 bases align to TRBD1. With 4 bases clipped from V and 0 bases from J, the junction kept 7 bases outside the gene matches. This CDR3 has 17 amino acids. Germline V gene data show CDR1 as MDHEN and CDR2 as SYDVKM. The CDR3 reads CASSSGQVGPTNEKLFF. In nucleotides, the CDR3 is TGTGCCAGCAGTTCGGGACAGGTTGGACCAACTAATGAAAAACTGTTTTTT.

The gene calls are TRBV18 and TRBJ1-2; D not certain. This CDR3 spans 13 amino acids. Germline V gene data show CDR1 as KGHSH and CDR2 as LQKENI. Trimming removed 1 base from V and 6 bases from J, with 9 bases in between. In nucleotides, the CDR3 is TGTGCCAGCTCACCACTTATATCTCATGGCTACACCTTC. Translating it yields CASSPLISHGYTF.

The rearrangement links TRBV4-3 to TRBJ1-4; tentatively, D is TRBD1 (6 bases). CDR3 length equals 12 residues. CDR1 and CDR2 (germline): LGHNA, YSLEER. The DNA of the CDR3 is TGCTCTAACACGGGGGGCGGGGAAAAACTGTTTTTT. Protein: CSNTGGGEKLFF.

The chain combines TRBV6-2 or TRBV6-3 with TRBJ1-2; tentative D call: TRBD1 (5 bases). The CDR3 totals 13 residues. The germline V and J ends were trimmed by 6 bases and 5 bases, with 13 bases remaining between them. The germline CDR1 and CDR2 sequences are MNHEY and SVGEGT. CDR3 in amino acids: CASSPTVPYGYTF. In DNA form, the CDR3 reads TGTGCCAGCAGCCCGACAGTCCCGTATGGCTACACCTTC.

The chain carries TRBV10-2 and TRBJ1-2; D ambiguous. The germline V and J ends were trimmed by 3 bases and 3 bases, with 8 bases remaining between them. Germline lookup yields CDR1 WSHSY and CDR2 SAAADI. The CDR3 has 13 amino acids. As DNA, the CDR3 is TGCGCCAGCAGTGACGGGGATTACTATGGCTACACCTTC. This translates into CASSDGDYYGYTF.

CDR3 region: CASSLSNQETQYF. In DNA form, the CDR3 reads TGCGCCAGCAGCTTGTCAAACCAAGAGACCCAGTACTTC. The rearrangement uses TRBV5-1 and TRBJ2-5; D is undetermined. Germline V CDR1 and CDR2: SGHRS, YFSETQ. The CDR3 is 13 amino acids. V lost 1 base to trimming and J lost 0 bases, with 4 bases between them.

The chain is built from TRBV4-1 and TRBJ1-6; D is unresolved. Trimming took 0 bases from V and 9 from J, leaving 12 bases between them. Per germline, CDR1 MGHRA and CDR2 YSYEKL. CDR3 length equals 15 residues. CDR3: CASSQDEGMGSPLHF. Here the CDR3 DNA reads TGCGCCAGCAGCCAAGATGAGGGAATGGGTTCACCCCTCCACTTT.

The J gene is TRBJ1-6, the V gene TRBV5-1; TRBD1 might be the D (5 bases). Trimming cost V 4 bases and J 6 bases, with 8 bases left between them. This CDR3 is 13 amino acids long. Germline V gene lookup returns CDR1 SGHRS and CDR2 YFSETQ. CDR3 in DNA: TGCGCCAGCAGCACGGGACTTAATTCACCCCTCCACTTT. Encoded protein: CASSTGLNSPLHF.

The CDR3 nucleotides are TGTGCCAGACGACAGTCTGATGAAAAACTGTTTTTT. It specifies CARRQSDEKLFF. V usage is TRBV5-3 and J usage is TRBJ1-4; a possible D gene is TRBD1 (5 bases). TRBV5-3 is filed as an ORF, its function uncertain. The length of the CDR3 is 12 residues. Trimming took 7 bases from V and 6 from J, leaving 10 bases between them.

The chain uses TRBV7-2 and TRBJ1-5; 9 bases agree with TRBD1. Trimming took 8 bases from V and 1 from J; bases not matched to a gene: 0. Germline V gene sequence: CDR1 SGHTA, CDR2 FQGNSA. CDR3 length equals 13 residues. The CDR3 sequence is CASGQGSNQPQHF. Written as DNA, the CDR3 is TGTGCCAGCGGACAGGGGAGCAATCAGCCCCAGCATTTT.

The chain recombines TRBV11-2 with TRBJ1-4, with no clear D. Germline CDR1 is SGHAT and CDR2 is FQNNGV. CDR3 length: 12 amino acids. With 4 bases removed from V and 10 bases from J, the gap between germline ends came to 10 bases. CDR3 residues: CASSSSVAKLFF. The CDR3 DNA follows: TGTGCCAGCAGCTCCTCGGTCGCAAAACTGTTTTTT.